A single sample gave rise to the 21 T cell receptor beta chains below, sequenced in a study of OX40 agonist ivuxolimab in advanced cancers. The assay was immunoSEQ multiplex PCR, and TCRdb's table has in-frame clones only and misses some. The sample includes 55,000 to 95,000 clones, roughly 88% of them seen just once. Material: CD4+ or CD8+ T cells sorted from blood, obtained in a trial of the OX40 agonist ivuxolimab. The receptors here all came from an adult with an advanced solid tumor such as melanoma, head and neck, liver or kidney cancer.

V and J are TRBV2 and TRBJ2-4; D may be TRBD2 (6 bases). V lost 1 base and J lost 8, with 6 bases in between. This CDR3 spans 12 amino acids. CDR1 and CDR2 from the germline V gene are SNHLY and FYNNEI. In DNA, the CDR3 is TGTGCCAGCAGTGAAGGCGGGGACATTCAGTACTTC. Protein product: CASSEGGDIQYF.

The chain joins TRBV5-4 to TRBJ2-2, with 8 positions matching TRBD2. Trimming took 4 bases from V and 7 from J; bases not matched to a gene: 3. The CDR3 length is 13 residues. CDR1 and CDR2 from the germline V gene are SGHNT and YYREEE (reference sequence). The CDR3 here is CASSREGNGELFF. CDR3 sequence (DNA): TGTGCCAGCAGCCGGGAGGGAAACGGGGAGCTGTTTTTT.

CDR3 loop: CASSVFAGSLYGYTF. The CDR3 nucleotides are TGTGCCAGCAGTGTTTTCGCAGGGAGTCTCTATGGCTACACCTTC. J is TRBJ1-2 and V is TRBV6-1; TRBD1 is a possible D gene (5 bases). With 4 bases removed from V and 4 bases from J, the gap between germline ends came to 16 bases. The V gene's germline CDR1 is MNHNS and CDR2 SASEGT. The CDR3 runs to 15 residues.

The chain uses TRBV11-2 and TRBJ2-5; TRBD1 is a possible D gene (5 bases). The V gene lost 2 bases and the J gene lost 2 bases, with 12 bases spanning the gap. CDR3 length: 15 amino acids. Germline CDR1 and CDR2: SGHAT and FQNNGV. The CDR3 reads CASSLTAGPQETQYF. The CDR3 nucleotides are TGTGCCAGCAGCTTAACGGCAGGGCCGCAAGAGACCCAGTACTTC. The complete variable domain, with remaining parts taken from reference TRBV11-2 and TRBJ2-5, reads EAGVAQSPRYKIIEKRQSVAFWCNPISGHATLYWYQQILGQGPKLLIQFQNNGVVDDSQLPKDRFSAERLKGVDSTLKIQPAKLEDSAVYLCASSLTAGPQETQYFGPGTRLLVL.

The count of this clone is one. The CDR3 region has the DNA TGTGCCAGTAGGCCAAACAGAGGGGCTGGCAATCAGCCCCAGCATTTT. Translation: CASRPNRGAGNQPQHF. V is TRBV19 and J is TRBJ1-5; perhaps TRBD1 as D (5 bases). CDR1 is LNHDA, CDR2 SQIVND, per germline (reference sequence). The V gene lost 6 bases and the J gene lost 2 bases, with 17 bases spanning the gap. This CDR3 spans 16 amino acids.

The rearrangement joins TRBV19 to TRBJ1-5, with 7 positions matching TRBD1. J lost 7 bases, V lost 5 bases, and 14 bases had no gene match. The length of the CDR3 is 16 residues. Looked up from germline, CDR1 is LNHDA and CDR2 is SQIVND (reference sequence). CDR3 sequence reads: CASSVDRATDWQPQHF. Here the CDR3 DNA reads TGTGCCAGTAGTGTCGACAGGGCTACTGACTGGCAGCCCCAGCATTTT.

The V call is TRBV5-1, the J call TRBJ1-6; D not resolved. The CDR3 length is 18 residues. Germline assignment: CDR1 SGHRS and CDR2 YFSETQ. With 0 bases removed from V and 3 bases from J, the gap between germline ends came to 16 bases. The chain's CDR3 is CASSLAGVLLNYNSPLHF. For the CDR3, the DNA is TGCGCCAGCAGCTTGGCCGGGGTCCTATTAAACTATAATTCACCCCTCCACTTT.

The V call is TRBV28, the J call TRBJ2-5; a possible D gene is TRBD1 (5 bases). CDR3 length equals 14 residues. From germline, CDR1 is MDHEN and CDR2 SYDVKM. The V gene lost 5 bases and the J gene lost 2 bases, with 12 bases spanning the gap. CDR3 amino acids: CASSLRTLQETQYF. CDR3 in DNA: TGTGCCAGCAGTCTACGGACATTACAAGAGACCCAGTACTTC.

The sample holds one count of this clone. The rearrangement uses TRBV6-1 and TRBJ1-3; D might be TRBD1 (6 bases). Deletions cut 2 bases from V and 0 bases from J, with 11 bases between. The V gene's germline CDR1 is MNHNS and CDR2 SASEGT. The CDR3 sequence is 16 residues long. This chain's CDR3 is CASSEQDRSSGNTIYF. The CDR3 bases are TGTGCCAGCAGTGAACAGGACAGAAGCTCTGGAAACACCATATATTTT.

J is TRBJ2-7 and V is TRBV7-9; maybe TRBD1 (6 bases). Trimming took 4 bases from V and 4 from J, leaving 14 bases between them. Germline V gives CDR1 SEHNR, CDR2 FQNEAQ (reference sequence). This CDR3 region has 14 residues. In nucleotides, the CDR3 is TGTGCCAGCAGCTCCGGGACACGGATATACGAGCAGTACTTC. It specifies CASSSGTRIYEQYF.

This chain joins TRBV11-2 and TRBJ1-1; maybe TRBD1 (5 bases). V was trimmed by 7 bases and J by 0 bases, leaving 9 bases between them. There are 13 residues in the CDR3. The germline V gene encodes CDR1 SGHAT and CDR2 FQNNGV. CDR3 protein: CASKSGMNTEAFF. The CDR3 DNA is TGTGCCAGCAAATCAGGGATGAACACTGAAGCTTTCTTT.

This CDR3 is CASSPSRGPGTGELFF. Written as DNA, the CDR3 is TGTGCCAGCTCACCATCCAGGGGCCCAGGCACCGGGGAGCTGTTTTTT. The chain combines TRBV18 with TRBJ2-2, with D tentatively TRBD1 (6 bases). Trimming left V 2 bases short and J 4 bases short, with 14 bases between. This CDR3 is 16 amino acids long. The germline V gene has CDR1 KGHSH and CDR2 LQKENI.

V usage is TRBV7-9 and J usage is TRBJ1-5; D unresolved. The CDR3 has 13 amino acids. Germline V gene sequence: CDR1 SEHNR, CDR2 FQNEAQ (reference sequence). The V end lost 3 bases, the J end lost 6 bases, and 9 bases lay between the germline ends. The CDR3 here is CASSFEEAQPQHF. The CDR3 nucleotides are TGTGCCAGCAGCTTTGAGGAAGCTCAGCCCCAGCATTTT.

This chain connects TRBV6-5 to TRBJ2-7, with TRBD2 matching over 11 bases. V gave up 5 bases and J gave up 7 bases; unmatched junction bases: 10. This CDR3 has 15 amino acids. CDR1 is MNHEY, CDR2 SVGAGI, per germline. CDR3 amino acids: CASSGMRLAGREQYF. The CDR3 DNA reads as TGTGCCAGCAGTGGGATGAGACTAGCGGGACGGGAGCAGTACTTC.

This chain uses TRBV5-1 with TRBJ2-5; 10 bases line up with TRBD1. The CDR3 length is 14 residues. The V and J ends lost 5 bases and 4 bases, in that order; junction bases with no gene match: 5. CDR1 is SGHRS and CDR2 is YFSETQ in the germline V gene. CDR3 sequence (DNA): TGCGCCAGCAGGCCCGGGACAGGGGCAGAGACCCAGTACTTC. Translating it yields CASRPGTGAETQYF. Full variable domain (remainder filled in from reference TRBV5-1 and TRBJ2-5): KAGVTQTPRYLIKTRGQQVTLSCSPISGHRSVSWYQQTPGQGLQFLFEYFSETQRNKGNFPGRFSGRQFSNSRSEMNVSTLELGDSALYLCASRPGTGAETQYFGPGTRLLVL.

DNA of the CDR3: TGTGCCAGCAGCCTTAGTACGCTTAACTATGGCTACACCTTC. It is translated as CASSLSTLNYGYTF. J is TRBJ1-2 and V is TRBV11-2, with D unclear. V was trimmed by 5 bases and J by 1 base, leaving 11 bases between them. Germline-derived CDR1 and CDR2 are SGHAT and FQNNGV. The CDR3 consists of 14 residues.

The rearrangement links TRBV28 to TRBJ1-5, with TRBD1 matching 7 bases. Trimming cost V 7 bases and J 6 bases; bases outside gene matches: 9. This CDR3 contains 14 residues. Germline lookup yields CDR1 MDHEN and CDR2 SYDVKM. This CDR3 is CASNIKGAGQPQHF. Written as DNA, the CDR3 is TGTGCCAGCAACATTAAGGGGGCGGGTCAGCCCCAGCATTTT.

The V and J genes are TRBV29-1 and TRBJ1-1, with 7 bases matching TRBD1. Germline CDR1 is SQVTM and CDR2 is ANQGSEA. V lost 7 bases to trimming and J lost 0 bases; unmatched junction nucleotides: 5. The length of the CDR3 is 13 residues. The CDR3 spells CSGRGQMNTEAFF. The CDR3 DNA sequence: TGCAGCGGACGGGGACAGATGAACACTGAAGCTTTCTTT.

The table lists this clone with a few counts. CDR3 loop: CAWRGTEAFF. Here the CDR3 DNA reads TGTGCCTGGAGAGGGACTGAAGCTTTCTTT. The chain couples TRBV30 to TRBJ1-1; D is unclear. Germline V gene lookup returns CDR1 GTSNPN and CDR2 SVGIG (reference sequence). There are 10 residues in the CDR3. The V and J ends lost 3 bases and 5 bases respectively, with 4 bases between them.

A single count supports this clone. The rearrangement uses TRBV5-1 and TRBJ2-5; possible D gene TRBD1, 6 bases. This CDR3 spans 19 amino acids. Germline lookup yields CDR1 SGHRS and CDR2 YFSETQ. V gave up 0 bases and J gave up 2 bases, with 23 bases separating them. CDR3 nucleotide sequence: TGCGCCAGCAGCTTGGTGGGGGCGTACTTAATATACCAACAAGAGACCCAGTACTTC. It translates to CASSLVGAYLIYQQETQYF.

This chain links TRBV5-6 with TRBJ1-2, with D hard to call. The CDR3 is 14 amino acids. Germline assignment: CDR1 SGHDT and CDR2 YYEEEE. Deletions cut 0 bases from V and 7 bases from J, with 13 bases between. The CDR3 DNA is TGTGCCAGCAGCTTGGAAGGAGAAACCTTTGGCTACACCTTC. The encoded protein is CASSLEGETFGYTF. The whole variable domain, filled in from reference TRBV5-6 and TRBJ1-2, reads DAGVTQSPTHLIKTRGQQVTLRCSPKSGHDTVSWYQQALGQGPQFIFQYYEEEERQRGNFPDRFSGHQFPNYSSELNVNALLLGDSALYLCASSLEGETFGYTFGSGTRLTVV.